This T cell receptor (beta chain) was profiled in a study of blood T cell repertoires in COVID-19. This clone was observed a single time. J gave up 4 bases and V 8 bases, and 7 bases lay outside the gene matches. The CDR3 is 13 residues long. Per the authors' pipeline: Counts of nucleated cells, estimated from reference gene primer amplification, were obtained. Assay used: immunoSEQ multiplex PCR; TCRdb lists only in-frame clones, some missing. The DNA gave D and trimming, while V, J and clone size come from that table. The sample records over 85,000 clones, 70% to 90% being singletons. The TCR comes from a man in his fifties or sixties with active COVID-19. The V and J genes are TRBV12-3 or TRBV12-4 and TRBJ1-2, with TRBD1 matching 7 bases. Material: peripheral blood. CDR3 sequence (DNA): TGTGCCAGCTCTCGGGGACAGAGCTATGGCTACACCTTC. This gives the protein CASSRGQSYGYTF.